This T cell receptor (beta chain) was captured by sequencing in a study of Graves' ophthalmopathy and Graves' hyperthyroidism. RNA transcripts served as template for amplifying TCR beta CDR3 sequences. Second-round multiplex PCR came after first-round RT-PCR with HTBI primers. TCRdb re-analysed the multiplex PCR reads in MiXCR, keeping a single row per CDR3 protein. This table has 400,000 to 450,000 distinct CDR3 sequences, over 20% appearing once. This clonotype showed up just once. What it binds is not known. Findings and limits, study-wide: Sensitivity of about 67% and specificity of less than 85% were achieved by the model that predicted ophthalmopathy progression.

Patients were diagnosed from clinical symptoms, serum thyroxine, TRAb, thyroid ultrasound and orbital computed tomography. V was trimmed by 6 bases and J by 3 bases, leaving 12 bases between them. CDR1 is SGHAT and CDR2 is FQNNGV in the germline V gene. This CDR3 is built from 13 residues. This TCR was sampled from a woman under 30 with stable Graves' hyperthyroidism. Specimen: peripheral blood. The V and J genes are TRBV11-2 and TRBJ2-7; perhaps TRBD2 as D (6 bases). CDR3 DNA sequence: TGTGCCAGCAGGAAGACTAGTGACTACGAGCAGTACTTC. Protein product: CASRKTSDYEQYF.